This TCR beta chain derives from a study of Tregs in tolerant kidney transplant recipients. Study-level findings and limits: Changing PCR primers prevented nucleotide comparison between some patients' samples. Activated donor B cell expansion appeared to reveal the most relevant donor-specific TCRbeta repertoire. Biological reproducibility was not directly addressed, but technical replication error appeared minimal.

A remark on this clone: The target antigen is unknown.

Only in-frame clones appear in the TCRdb table, and some are missing; sequencing was by immunoSEQ multiplex PCR. This table has about 100,000 clones, 93% appearing once. The nonmyeloablative bone marrow transplants came from related graft donors, with transient mixed chimerism. Germline V CDR1 and CDR2: SEHNR, FQNEAQ (reference sequence). The CDR3 extends over 15 amino acids. The trim removed 1 base at V and 10 bases at J, leaving 8 bases unmatched. This TCR was recovered from a human patient who received a combined kidney and bone marrow transplant. Some T cells may be provided by the graft donor. The sample here was CD4+ T cells from blood (PBMCs), taken 12 months after the transplant. The gene calls are TRBV7-9 and TRBJ2-1; 9 bases fit TRBD2. The CDR3 loop reads CASSLGWREGREQFF. CDR3 DNA: TGTGCCAGCAGCTTAGGCTGGCGGGAGGGCCGAGAGCAGTTCTTC.